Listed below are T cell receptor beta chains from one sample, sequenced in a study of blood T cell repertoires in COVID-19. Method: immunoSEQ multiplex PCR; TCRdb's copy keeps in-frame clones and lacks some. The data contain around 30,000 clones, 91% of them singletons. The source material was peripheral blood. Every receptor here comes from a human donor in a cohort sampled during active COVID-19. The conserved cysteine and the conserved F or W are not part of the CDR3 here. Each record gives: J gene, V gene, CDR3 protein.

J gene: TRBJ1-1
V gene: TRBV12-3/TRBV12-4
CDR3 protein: ASSADIVAF

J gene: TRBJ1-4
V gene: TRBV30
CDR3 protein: AWKIQIREKLF

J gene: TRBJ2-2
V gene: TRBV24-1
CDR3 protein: ATSDLRGNAGELF

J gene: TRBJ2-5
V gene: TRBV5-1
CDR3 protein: ASSSHSQSGGLGAIQETQY

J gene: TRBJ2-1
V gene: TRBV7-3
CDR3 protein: ASSLVGLAGLEGEQF

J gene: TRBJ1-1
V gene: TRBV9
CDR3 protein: ASSVGGVNTEAF

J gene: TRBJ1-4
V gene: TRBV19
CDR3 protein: ASCPGTANEKLF

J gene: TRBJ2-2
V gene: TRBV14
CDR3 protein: ASNEGNTGELF

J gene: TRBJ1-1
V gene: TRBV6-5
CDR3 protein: ASSYSGQGMSAF

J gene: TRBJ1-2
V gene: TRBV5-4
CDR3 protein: ASSPGGNYGYT

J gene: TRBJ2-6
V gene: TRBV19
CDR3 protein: ASSLTGANVLT

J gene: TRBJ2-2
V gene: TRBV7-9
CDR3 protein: ASSLGLGNTGELF

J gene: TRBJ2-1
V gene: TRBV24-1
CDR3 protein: ATSGGRATRSINEQF

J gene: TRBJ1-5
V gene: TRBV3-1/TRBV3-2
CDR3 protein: ASSQFSGGPQH

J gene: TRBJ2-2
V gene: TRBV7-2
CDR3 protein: ASSFDRTTGELF

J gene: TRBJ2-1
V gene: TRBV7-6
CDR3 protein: ASSLVLAGAGYNEQF

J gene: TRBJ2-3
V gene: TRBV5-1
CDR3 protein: ASSSGAGPNTDTQY

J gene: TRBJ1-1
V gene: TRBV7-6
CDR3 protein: ASSLKQGLEAF

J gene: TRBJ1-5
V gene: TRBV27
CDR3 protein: ASKQSVVGGPQH

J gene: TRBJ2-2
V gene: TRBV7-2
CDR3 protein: ASSLDSAVANTGELF

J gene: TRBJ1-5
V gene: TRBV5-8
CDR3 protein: ASSLMRGNQPQH

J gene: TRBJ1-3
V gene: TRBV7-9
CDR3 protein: ASSSLVGQESSGNTIY

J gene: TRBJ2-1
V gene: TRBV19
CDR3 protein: ASSKLGPSSYNEQF

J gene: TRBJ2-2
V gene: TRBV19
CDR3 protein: ASKRLPNTGELF

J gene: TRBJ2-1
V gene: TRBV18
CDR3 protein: ASSPSAGTSDV

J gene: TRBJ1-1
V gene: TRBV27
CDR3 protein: ASSFAGSTEAF

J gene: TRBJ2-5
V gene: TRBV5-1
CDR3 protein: ASRRLLGETQY

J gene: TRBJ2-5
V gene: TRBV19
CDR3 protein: ASTNSGRQETQY

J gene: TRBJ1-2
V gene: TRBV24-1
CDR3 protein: ATSDFPQGNGYT